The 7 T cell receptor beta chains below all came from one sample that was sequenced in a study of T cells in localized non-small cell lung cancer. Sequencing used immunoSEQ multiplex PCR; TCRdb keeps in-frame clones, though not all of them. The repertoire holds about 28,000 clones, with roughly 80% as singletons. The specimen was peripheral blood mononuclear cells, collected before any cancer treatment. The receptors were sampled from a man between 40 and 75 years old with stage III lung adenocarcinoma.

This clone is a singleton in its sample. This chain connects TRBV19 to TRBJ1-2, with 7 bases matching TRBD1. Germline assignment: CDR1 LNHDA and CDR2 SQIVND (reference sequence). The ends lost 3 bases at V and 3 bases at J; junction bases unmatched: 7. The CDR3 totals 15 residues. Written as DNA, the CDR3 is TGTGCCAGTAGTATGCTGGGGACAGATTACTATGGCTACACCTTC. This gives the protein CASSMLGTDYYGYTF.

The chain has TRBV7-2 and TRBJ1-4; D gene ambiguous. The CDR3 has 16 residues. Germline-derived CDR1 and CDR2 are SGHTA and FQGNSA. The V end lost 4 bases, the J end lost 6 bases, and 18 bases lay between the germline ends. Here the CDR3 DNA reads TGTGCCAGCAGCTCAGGCCGTCAGGTCTACTATGAAAAACTGTTTTTT. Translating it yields CASSSGRQVYYEKLFF.

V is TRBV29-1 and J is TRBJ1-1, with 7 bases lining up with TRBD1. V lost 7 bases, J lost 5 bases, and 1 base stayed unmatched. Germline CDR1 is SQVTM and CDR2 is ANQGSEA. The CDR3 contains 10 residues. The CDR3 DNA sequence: TGCAGCGGACAGGGAACTGAAGCTTTCTTT. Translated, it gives CSGQGTEAFF. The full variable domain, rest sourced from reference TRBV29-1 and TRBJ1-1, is SAVISQKPSRDICQRGTSLTIQCQVDSQVTMMFWYRQQPGQSLTLIATANQGSEATYESGFVIDKFPISRPNLTFSTLTVSNMSPEDSSIYLCSGQGTEAFFGQGTRLTVV.

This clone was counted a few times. CDR3 DNA sequence: TGTGCCATCAGTGATCGGGGACAGGGCTACGAGCAGTACTTC. Encoded protein: CAISDRGQGYEQYF. This sequence joins TRBV10-3 and TRBJ2-7, with 9 bases fitting TRBD1. Germline trimming cut 3 bases from V and 3 bases from J; bases unmatched to any gene: 3. The CDR3 loop spans 14 amino acids. Per the germline V gene, CDR1 is ENHRY and CDR2 is SYGVKD.

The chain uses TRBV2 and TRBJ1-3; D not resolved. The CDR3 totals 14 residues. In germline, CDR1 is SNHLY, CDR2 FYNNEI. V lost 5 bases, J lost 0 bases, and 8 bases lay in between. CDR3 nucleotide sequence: TGTGCCAGCAGTCCAGAAATCTCTGGAAACACCATATATTTT. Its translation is CASSPEISGNTIYF.

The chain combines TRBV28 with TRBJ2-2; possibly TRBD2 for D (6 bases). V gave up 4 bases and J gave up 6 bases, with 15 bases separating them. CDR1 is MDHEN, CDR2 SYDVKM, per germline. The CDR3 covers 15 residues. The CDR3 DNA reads TGTGCCAGCAGTTCCGACGCGACTAGTCCCGGGGAGCTGTTTTTT. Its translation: CASSSDATSPGELFF.

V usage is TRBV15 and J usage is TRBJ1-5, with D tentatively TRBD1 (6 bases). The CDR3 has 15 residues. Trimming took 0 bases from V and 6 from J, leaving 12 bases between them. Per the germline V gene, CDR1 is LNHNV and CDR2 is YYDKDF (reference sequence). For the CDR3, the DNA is TGTGCCACCAGCAGAGACCAGGGAGGGGGTCAGCCCCAGCATTTT. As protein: CATSRDQGGGQPQHF. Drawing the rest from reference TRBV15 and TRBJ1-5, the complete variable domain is DAMVIQNPRYQVTQFGKPVTLSCSQTLNHNVMYWYQQKSSQAPKLLFHYYDKDFNNEADTPDNFQSRRPNTSFCFLDIRSPGLGDTAMYLCATSRDQGGGQPQHFGDGTRLSIL.